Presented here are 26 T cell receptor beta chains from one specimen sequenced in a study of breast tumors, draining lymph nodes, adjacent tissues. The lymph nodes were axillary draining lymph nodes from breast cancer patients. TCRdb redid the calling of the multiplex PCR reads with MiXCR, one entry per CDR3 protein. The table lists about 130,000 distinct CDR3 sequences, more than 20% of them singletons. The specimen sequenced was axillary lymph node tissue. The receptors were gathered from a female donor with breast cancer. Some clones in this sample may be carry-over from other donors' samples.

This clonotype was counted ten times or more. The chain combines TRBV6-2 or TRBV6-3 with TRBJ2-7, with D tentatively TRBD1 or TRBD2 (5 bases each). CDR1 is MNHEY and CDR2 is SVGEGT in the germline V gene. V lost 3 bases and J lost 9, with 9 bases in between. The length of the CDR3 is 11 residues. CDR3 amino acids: CASSYQGPQYF. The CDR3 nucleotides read TGTGCCAGCAGTTATCAGGGACCGCAGTACTTC.

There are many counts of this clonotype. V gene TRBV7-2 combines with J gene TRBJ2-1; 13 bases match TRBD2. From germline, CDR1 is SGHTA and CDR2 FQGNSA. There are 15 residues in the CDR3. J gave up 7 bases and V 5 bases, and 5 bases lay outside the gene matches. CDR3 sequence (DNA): TGTGCCAGCAGCCAGAGGACTAGCGGGAGTAATGAGCAGTTCTTC. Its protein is CASSQRTSGSNEQFF.

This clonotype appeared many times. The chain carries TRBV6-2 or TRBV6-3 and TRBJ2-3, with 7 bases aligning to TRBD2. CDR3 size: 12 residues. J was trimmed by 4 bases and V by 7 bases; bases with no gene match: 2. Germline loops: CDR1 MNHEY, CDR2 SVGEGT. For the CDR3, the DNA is TGTGCCAGCACCGCGGGGGCAGATACGCAGTATTTT. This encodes CASTAGADTQYF.

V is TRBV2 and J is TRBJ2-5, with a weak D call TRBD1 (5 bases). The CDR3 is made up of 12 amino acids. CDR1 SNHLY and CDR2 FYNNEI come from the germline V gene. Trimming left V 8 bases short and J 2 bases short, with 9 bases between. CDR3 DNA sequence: TGTGCCAGCGGGGCTTCTCAAGAGACCCAGTACTTC. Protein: CASGASQETQYF. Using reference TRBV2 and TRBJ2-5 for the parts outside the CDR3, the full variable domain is EPEVTQTPSHQVTQMGQEVILRCVPISNHLYFYWYRQILGQKVEFLVSFYNNEISEKSEIFDDQFSVERPDGSNFTLKIRSTKLEDSAMYFCASGASQETQYFGPGTRLLVL.

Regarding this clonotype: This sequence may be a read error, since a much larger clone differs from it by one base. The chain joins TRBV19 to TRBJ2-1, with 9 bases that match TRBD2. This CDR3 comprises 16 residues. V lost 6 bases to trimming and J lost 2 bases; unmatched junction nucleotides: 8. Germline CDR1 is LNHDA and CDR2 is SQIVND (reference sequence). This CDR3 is CASRSRTSEAYNEQFF. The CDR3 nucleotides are TGTGCCAGTAGGAGTAGGACTAGCGAAGCCTACAATGAGCAGTTCTTC.

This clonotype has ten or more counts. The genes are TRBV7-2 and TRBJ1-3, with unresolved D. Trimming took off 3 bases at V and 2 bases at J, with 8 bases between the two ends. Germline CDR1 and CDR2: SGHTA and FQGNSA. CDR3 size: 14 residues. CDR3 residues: CASSFGGPGNTIYF. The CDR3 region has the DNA TGTGCCAGCAGCTTTGGAGGGCCTGGAAACACCATATATTTT.

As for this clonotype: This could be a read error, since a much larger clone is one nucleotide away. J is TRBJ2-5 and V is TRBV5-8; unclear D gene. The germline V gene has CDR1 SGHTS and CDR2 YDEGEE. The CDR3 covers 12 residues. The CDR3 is CASSRYQEAQYF. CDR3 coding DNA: TGTGCCAGCAGCCGGTACCAAGAGGCCCAGTACTTC.

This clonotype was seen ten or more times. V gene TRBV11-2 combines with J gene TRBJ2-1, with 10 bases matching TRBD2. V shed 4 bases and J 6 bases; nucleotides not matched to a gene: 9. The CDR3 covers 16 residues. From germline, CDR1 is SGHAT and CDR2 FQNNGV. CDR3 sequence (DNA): TGTGCCAGCAGCTCCGAGCGGGAGGGCCGGGGCAATGAGCAGTTCTTC. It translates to CASSSEREGRGNEQFF.

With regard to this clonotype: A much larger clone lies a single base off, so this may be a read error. DNA for the CDR3: TGTGCCAGCGGGACCGGGGCATTCGGGGCCAACGTCCTGACTTTC. Its protein is CASGTGAFGANVLTF. The chain recombines TRBV6-1 with TRBJ2-6; perhaps D is TRBD1 or TRBD2 (5 bases each). This CDR3 comprises 15 residues. The germline V gene encodes CDR1 MNHNS and CDR2 SASEGT. V dropped 8 bases and J dropped 4 bases, with 15 bases sitting between them.

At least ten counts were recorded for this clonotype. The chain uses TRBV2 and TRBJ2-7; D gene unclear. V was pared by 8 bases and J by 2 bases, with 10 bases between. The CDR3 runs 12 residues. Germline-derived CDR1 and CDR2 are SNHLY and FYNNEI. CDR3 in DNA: TGTGCCAGCGGGTCTGGGACCTACGAGCAGTACTTC. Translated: CASGSGTYEQYF.

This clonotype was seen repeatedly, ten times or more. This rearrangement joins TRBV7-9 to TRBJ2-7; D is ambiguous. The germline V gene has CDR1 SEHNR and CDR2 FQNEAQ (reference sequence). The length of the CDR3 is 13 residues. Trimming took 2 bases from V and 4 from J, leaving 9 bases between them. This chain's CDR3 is CASSLSGRYEQYF. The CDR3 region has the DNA TGTGCCAGCAGCTTATCTGGAAGATACGAGCAGTACTTC. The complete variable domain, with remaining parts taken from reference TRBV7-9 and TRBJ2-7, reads DTGVSQNPRHKITKRGQNVTFRCDPISEHNRLYWYRQTLGQGPEFLTYFQNEAQLEKSRLLSDRFSAERPKGSFSTLEIQRTEQGDSAMYLCASSLSGRYEQYFGPGTRLTVT.

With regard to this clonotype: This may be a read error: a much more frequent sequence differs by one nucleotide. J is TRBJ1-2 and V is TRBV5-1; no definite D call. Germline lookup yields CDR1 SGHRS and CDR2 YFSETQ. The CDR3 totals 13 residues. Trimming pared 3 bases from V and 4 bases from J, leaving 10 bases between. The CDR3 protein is CASSSGIPYGYTF. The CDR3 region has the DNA TGCGCCAGCAGCTCAGGAATCCCCTATGGCTACACCTTC.

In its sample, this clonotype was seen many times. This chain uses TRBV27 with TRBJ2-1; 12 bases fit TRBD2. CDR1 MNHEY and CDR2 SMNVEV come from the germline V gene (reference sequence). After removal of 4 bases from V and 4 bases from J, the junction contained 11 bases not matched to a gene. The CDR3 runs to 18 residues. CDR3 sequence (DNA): TGTGCCAGCAGTTCCAGGACTAGCGGGACATCCTTTTACAATGAGCAGTTCTTC. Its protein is CASSSRTSGTSFYNEQFF.

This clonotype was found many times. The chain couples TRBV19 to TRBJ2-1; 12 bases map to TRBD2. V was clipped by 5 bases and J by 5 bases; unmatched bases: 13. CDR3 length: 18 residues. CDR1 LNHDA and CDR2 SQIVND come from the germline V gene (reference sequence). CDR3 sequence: CASSPRLAGEWSDNEQFF. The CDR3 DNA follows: TGTGCCAGTAGTCCCAGACTAGCGGGAGAATGGAGTGACAATGAGCAGTTCTTC.

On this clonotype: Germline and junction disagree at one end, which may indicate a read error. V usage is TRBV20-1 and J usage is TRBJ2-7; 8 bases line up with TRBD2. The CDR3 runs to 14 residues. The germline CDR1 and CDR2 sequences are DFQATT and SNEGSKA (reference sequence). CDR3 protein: CSAPRLARSSEQYF. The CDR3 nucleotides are TGCAGTGCTCCAAGACTAGCGCGATCCTCCGAGCAGTACTTC.

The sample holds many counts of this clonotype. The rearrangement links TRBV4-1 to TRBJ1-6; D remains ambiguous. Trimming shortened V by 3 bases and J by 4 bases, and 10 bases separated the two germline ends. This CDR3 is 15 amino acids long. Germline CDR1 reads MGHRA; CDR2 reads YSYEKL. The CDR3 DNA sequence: TGCGCCAGCAGCCATAGTGGGTCGTATAATTCACCCCTCCACTTT. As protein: CASSHSGSYNSPLHF.

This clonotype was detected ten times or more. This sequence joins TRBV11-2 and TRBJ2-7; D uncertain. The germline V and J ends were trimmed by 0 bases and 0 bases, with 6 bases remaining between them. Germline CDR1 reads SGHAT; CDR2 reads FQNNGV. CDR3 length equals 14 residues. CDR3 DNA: TGTGCCAGCAGCTTAGACAGGAGCTCCTACGAGCAGTACTTC. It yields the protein CASSLDRSSYEQYF.

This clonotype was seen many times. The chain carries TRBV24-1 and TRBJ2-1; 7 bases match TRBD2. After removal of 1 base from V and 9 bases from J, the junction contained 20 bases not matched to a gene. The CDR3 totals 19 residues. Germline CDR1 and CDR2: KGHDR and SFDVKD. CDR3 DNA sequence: TGTGCCACCAGTGATTTTGGTAGTCGGGGTGGCGGGAGAAGGAGTGAGCAGTTCTTC. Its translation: CATSDFGSRGGGRRSEQFF.

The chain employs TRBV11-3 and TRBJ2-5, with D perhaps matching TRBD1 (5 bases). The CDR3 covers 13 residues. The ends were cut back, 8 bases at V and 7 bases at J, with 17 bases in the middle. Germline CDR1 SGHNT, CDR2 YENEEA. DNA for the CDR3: TGTGCCAGCGGTAGGGGAACGGCTGGGACCCAGTACTTC. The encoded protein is CASGRGTAGTQYF.

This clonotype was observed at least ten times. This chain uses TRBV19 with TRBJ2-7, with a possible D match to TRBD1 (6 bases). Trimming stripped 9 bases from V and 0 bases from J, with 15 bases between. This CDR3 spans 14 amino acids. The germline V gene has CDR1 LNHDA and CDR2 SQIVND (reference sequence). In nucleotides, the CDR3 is TGTGCCAGCTCCGGGACAATCAACTCCTACGAGCAGTACTTC. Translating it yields CASSGTINSYEQYF.

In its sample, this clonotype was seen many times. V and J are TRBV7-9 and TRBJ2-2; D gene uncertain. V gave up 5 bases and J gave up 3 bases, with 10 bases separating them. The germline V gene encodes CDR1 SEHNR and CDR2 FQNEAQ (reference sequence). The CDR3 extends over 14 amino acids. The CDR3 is CASSLIRDTGELFF. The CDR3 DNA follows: TGTGCCAGCAGCCTAATTAGAGACACCGGGGAGCTGTTTTTT.

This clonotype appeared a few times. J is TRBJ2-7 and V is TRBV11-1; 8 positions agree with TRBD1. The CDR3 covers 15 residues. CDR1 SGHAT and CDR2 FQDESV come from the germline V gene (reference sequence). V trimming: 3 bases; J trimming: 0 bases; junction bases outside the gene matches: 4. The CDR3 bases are TGTGCCAGCAGCTTGGAACAGGGGGGCTCCTACGAGCAGTACTTC. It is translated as CASSLEQGGSYEQYF.

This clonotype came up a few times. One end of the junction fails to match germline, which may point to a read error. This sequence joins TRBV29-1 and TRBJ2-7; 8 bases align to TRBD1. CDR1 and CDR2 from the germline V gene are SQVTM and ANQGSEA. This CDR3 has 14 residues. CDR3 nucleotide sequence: TGCAGCGTTGCCGACAGGGGAGCCTCCCACGAGCAGTACTTC. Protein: CSVADRGASHEQYF.

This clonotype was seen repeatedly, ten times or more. The CDR3 protein is CSARDTGPSYEQYF. DNA of the CDR3: TGCAGTGCTAGAGATACAGGGCCCTCCTACGAGCAGTACTTC. This chain links TRBV20-1 with TRBJ2-7; D may be TRBD1 (6 bases). The germline V gene encodes CDR1 DFQATT and CDR2 SNEGSKA (reference sequence). Trimming pared 0 bases from V and 0 bases from J, leaving 9 bases between. The CDR3 has 14 residues.

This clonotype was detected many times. CDR3: CASSAPSGFTGETQYF. The CDR3, as DNA: TGTGCCAGCAGTGCCCCCAGCGGCTTCACTGGAGAGACCCAGTACTTC. The chain links TRBV2 to TRBJ2-5; D perhaps matches TRBD2 (5 bases). Germline loops: CDR1 SNHLY, CDR2 FYNNEI. V was clipped by 4 bases and J by 4 bases, with 19 bases between them. The length of the CDR3 is 16 residues.

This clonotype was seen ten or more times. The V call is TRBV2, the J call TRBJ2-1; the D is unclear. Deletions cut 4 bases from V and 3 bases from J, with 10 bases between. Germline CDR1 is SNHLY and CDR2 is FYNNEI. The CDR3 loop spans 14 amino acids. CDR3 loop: CASSVRKFYNEQFF. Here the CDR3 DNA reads TGTGCCAGCAGTGTTCGTAAGTTCTACAATGAGCAGTTCTTC.